This record concerns one TCR beta chain sequence. The data are from a study of shared T cell receptors in the human thymus. Sequenced by immunoSEQ multiplex PCR; TCRdb stores in-frame clones only, minus some. The sample carries approximately 760,000 clones, 70% to 90% recorded once. V lost 5 bases, J lost 8 bases, and 9 bases lay in between. This CDR3 comprises 11 residues. Germline CDR1 KGHSH, CDR2 LQKENI. The same data also went into a second study, on human thymus T cells. That source notes: The study used thymus tissue resected during corrective heart surgery. Related research examined unrelated individuals and reported that their thymic repertoires overlapped highly.

The chain links TRBV18 to TRBJ1-2; D is undetermined. The sequenced sample was thymocytes. The sequence was obtained from a girl less than two years old with a congenital heart defect. The CDR3 loop is CASSKGSGYTF. CDR3 DNA: TGTGCCAGCTCAAAAGGGAGCGGCTACACCTTC. Based on the CDR3 plus reference TRBV18 and TRBJ1-2, the full variable domain is NAGVMQNPRHLVRRRGQEARLRCSPMKGHSHVYWYRQLPEEGLKFMVYLQKENIIDESGMPKERFSAEFPKEGPSILRIQQVVRGDSAAYFCASSKGSGYTFGSGTRLTVV.